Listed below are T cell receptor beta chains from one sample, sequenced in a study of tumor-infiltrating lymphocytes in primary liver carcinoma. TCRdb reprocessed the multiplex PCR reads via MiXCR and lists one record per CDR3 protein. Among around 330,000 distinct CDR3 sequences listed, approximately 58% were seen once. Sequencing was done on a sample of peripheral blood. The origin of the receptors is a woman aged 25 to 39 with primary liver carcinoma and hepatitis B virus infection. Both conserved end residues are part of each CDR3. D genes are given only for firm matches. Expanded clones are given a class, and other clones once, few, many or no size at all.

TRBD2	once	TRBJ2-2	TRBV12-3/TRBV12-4	TGTGCCAGCAGGAGGGCTAGTGGGGCGGGAGGGATCACAGGGGAGCTGTTTTTT	CASRRASGAGGITGELFF
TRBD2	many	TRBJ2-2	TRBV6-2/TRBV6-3	TGTGCCAGCAGCAAGCGGGAGATCGCCTACGGGGAGCTGTTTTTT	CASSKREIAYGELFF
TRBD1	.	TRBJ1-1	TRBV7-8	TGTACCAGCACTAAGTATTCCGGGACAGGGGTCATAAACACTGAAGCTTTCTTT	CTSTKYSGTGVINTEAFF
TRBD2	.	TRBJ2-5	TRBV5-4	TGTGCCAGCAGCTTGGCGGGACTAGCGGGAGAGACCCAGTACTTC	CASSLAGLAGETQYF
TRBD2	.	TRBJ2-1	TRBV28	TGTGCCAACACCTGGGCTAGCGGGAGCGATGAGCAGTTCTTC	CANTWASGSDEQFF
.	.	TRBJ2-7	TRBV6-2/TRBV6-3	TGTGCCAGCAGTTACGTGGGGAACGACTACGAGCAGTACTTC	CASSYVGNDYEQYF
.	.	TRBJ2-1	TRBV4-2	TGTGCCATCAGCCCCTCCCTGAGGTTTGAGCAGTTCTTC	CAISPSLRFEQFF
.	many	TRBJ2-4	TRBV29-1	TGCAGCGTAGTGCCCCCAGGTGCGGCCAAAAACATTCAGTACTTC	CSVVPPGAAKNIQYF
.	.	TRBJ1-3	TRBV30	TGTGCCTGCCCGGATAGGGTAGGGGTCGGAAACACCATATATTTT	CACPDRVGVGNTIYF
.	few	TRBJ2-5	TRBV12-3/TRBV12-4	TGTGCCAGCAGTTCCAACAGGGCAGGAGGAGAGACCCAGTACTTC	CASSSNRAGGETQYF
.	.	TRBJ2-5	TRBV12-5	TGTGCTAGCGGACTTGTGTTGGAGGCCCAGTACTTC	CASGLVLEAQYF
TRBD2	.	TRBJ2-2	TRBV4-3	TGCGCCAGCAACCAAGGGAGAGCGGGAGGTCTCGGGGAGCTGTCTTTT	CASNQGRAGGLGELSF
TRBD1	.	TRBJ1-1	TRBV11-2	TGTGCCAATAGCCCGACAGGGATGAACACTGAAGCTTTCTTT	CANSPTGMNTEAFF
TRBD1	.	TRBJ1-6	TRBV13	TGTGTCAGTAGCCCCCCGGGACAGACCGTTCCCCTCCACTTT	CVSSPPGQTVPLHF
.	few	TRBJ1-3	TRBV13	TGTGCCAGCAGCTTATCTCTCTCTGGAAACACCATATATTTT	CASSLSLSGNTIYF
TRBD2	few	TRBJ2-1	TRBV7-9	TGTGCCAGCCCACCGGATTCGGGGGGGGGCAATGAGCAGTTCTTC	CASPPDSGGGNEQFF
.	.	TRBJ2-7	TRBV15	TGTGCCACCAGCTCCCACCCAGGCGCAATTTACTTC	CATSSHPGAIYF
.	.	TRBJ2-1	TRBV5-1	TGCGCCAGCAGCTTGGGGCTAGTCTACAATGAGCAGTTCTTC	CASSLGLVYNEQFF
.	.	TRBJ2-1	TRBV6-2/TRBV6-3	TGTGCCAGCAGTTTCTCAGGACGGGAAGCAGGGAGGAGTGAGCAGTTCTTC	CASSFSGREAGRSEQFF
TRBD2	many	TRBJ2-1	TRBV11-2	TGTGCCAGCACCACCTTTCGGGATACTAGCGGGAGGAATGAGCAGTTCTTC	CASTTFRDTSGRNEQFF
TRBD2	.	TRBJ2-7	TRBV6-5	TGTGCCAGCAATTACCTTATTAGCGGGAACCCATCCTACGAGCAGTACTTC	CASNYLISGNPSYEQYF
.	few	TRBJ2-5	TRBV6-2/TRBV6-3	TGTGCCAGCAGTTACTCGATAGGGGTAGGAGAGACCCAGTACTTC	CASSYSIGVGETQYF
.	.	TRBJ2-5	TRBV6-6	TGTGCCAGCAGTTACTCGAACTTTGGAGTCCCAGAGACCCAGTGCTTC	CASSYSNFGVPETQCF
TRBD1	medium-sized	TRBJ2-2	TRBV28	TGTGCCAGCAGTCCGTGGGACAGGGGGCTGACCGGGGAGCTGTTTTTT	CASSPWDRGLTGELFF
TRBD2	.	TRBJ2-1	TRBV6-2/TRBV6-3	TGTGCCAGCAGTTACGGTACTAGCGGGAAGAATGAGCAGTTCTTC	CASSYGTSGKNEQFF
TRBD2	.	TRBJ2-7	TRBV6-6	TGTGCCAGCAGTCCCAGGACTAGCGGGGGCTCCTACGAGCAGTACTTC	CASSPRTSGGSYEQYF
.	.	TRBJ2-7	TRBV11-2	TGTACCAGCAGCCCGGGAACACTTTACGAGCGGTACTTC	CTSSPGTLYERYF
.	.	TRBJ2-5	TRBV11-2	TGTGCTAGCAGCGGGCTGGGCCTGGGGCAAGAGACCCGGTACTTC	CASSGLGLGQETRYF
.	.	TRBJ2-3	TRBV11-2	TGTGCCAGCGGCTTAGGCGTGAGAGTCGCAGATACGCAGTATTTT	CASGLGVRVADTQYF
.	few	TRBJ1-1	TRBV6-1	TGTGCCAGCAGTCAAGACCGTACCGTTGAAGCTTTCTTT	CASSQDRTVEAFF
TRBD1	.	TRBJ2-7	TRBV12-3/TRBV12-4	TGTGCCAGCAGAGCCGGGACAGGGAACACCTACGAGCAGTACTTC	CASRAGTGNTYEQYF
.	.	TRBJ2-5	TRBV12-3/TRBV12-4	TGTGCCAGCAGCCCTACAGGGTTGGGAGAGACCCAGTACTTC	CASSPTGLGETQYF
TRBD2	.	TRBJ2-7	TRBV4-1	TGCGCCAGCAGCCAAGTCAGCCCGCGGGAGGGCTTCCGCAAGCAGTACTTC	CASSQVSPREGFRKQYF
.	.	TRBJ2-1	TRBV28	TGTGCCAGCAGAGACCGGGACAAGTACAATGAGCAGTTCTTC	CASRDRDKYNEQFF
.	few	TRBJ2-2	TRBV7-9	TGTGCCAGCAGCTTTGGCACCACCCCGAACACCGGGGAGCTGTTTTTT	CASSFGTTPNTGELFF
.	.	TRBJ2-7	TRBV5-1	TGCGCCAGCAGCTTGTCGTCGGGGACCTACGAGCATTACTTC	CASSLSSGTYEHYF
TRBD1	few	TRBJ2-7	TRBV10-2	TGCGCCAGCCGGACAGGAACTGAGCAGTACTTC	CASRTGTEQYF
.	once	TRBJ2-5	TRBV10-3	TGTGCCATCAGTGTTGAAGGGGAGACCCAGTACTTC	CAISVEGETQYF
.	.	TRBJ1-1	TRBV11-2	TGTGCCAGCAGCGATCCTCGAAGGGTTGGTGACACTGAAGCTTTCTTT	CASSDPRRVGDTEAFF
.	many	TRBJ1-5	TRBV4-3	TGCGCCAGCAGCCAAGATTTGGAAACATGGGGGAATCAGCCCCAGCATTTT	CASSQDLETWGNQPQHF
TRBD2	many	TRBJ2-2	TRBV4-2	TGTGCCAGCAGCCATATTTCTAGCGGGAGCCGCACCGGGGAGCTGTTTTTT	CASSHISSGSRTGELFF
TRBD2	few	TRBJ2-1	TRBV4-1	TGCGCCAGCAGTAGGACTAGTAGTGTCAATGAGCAGTTCTTC	CASSRTSSVNEQFF
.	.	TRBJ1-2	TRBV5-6	TGTGCCAGCAGCGCCGCAGGGGATAGAGGCTACACCTTC	CASSAAGDRGYTF
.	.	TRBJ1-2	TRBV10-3	TGTGCCATCAGGGCCAGGCAAGTCTATGGCTACACCTTC	CAIRARQVYGYTF
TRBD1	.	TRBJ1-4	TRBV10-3	TGTGCCATCAGTGAGTCGACAGGGGGGGGTGAAAAACTGTTTTTT	CAISESTGGGEKLFF
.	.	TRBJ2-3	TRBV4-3	TGCGCCAGCAGTCAATCAGGGCTGAGGGCAGGTACGCAGTATTTT	CASSQSGLRAGTQYF
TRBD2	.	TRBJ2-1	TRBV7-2	TGTGCCAGCAGCCCTTCTAGCGGGAGAAACAATGAGCAGTTCTTC	CASSPSSGRNNEQFF
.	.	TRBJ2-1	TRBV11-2	TGTACCAGCAGCTTGGCGGGAATGGGAAATGAACAGTTCTTC	CTSSLAGMGNEQFF
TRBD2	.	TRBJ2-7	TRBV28	TGTGCCAGCACAGGATATTTAGCGGGGTACCCCTACGAGCAGTACTTC	CASTGYLAGYPYEQYF
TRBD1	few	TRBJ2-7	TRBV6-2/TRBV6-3	TGTGCCAGCCAAGACAGGGTTTACCACGAGCAGTACTTC	CASQDRVYHEQYF
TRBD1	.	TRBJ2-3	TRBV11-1	TGTGCCAGCGGCTTAGAATCGGCAGGGGGCTCGGATACGCAGTATTTT	CASGLESAGGSDTQYF
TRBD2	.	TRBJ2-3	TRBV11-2	TGTGCCAGCAGTCCAGTGGCAGGACTGACTAGCGCAGATACGCAGTATTTT	CASSPVAGLTSADTQYF
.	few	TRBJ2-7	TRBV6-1	TGTGCCAGCATTATGGCTTCCCCGTCCTCCTACGAGCAGTACTTC	CASIMASPSSYEQYF
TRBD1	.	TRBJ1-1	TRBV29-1	TGCAGCGCCACGCCCGGGACAGGTATGAACACTGAAGTTTTCTTT	CSATPGTGMNTEVFF
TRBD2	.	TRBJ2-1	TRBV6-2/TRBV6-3	TGTGCCAGCACACCCCGAGCGGGACGAAGCTCCTACAATGAGCAGTTCTTC	CASTPRAGRSSYNEQFF
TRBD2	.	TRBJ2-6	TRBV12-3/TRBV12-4	TGTACCAGCAGTATGGGGGCTAGCGGGAGCTCTGGGGCCAACGTCCTGACTTTC	CTSSMGASGSSGANVLTF
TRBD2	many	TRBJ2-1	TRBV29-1	TGCAGCGTCGCTCGAGCTAGCGGGGTCAGCAATGAGCAGTTCTTC	CSVARASGVSNEQFF
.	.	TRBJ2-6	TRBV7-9	TGTGCCAGCAGCGCTGTACTCTCTGGGGCCAACGTCCTGACTTTC	CASSAVLSGANVLTF